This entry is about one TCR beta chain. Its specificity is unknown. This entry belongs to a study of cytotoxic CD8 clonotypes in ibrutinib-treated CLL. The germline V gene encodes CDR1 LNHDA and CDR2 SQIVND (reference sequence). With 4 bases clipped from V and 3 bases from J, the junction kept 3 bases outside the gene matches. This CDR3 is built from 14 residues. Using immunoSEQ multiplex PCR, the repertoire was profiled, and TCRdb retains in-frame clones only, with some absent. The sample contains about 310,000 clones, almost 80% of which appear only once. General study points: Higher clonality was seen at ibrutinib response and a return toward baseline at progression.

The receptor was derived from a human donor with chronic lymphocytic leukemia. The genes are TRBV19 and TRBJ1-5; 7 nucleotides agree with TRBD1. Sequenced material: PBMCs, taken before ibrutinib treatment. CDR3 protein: CASSTQGFNQPQHF. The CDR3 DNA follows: TGTGCCAGTAGTACACAGGGGTTCAATCAGCCCCAGCATTTT.